A selection of T cell receptor beta chains follows, all from one sample in a study of T cells after yellow fever vaccination. TCRdb reprocessed the 5' RACE reads via MiXCR and lists one record per CDR3 protein. In the table there are over 300,000 distinct CDR3 sequences, roughly 3.5% of which are singletons. Sequenced material: PBMCs, taken on the day of the yellow fever booster vaccination. These receptor sequences come from a young man who received the YFV17D yellow fever vaccine. Both conserved end residues are part of each CDR3. The D gene is left open where the match is weak. Some rows mark clone size as missing; the rest say once, few, many or name a class of expanded clone.

cdr3_aa cdr3_nt d_call j_call clone_size v_call
CASSFGTNYGYTF TGCGCCAGCAGCTTCGGGACAAACTATGGCTACACCTTC . TRBJ1-2 many TRBV5-1
CASSLGTGYEKLFF TGCGCCAGCAGCTTGGGGACAGGGTATGAAAAACTGTTTTTT TRBD1 TRBJ1-4 . TRBV5-1
CASSLTTGTRYEQFF TGTGCCAGCAGCTTAACCACCGGGACTAGATATGAGCAGTTCTTC TRBD2 TRBJ2-1 many TRBV11-2
CASRGAGTGAYMEYF TGTGCCAGCAGGGGGGCCGGGACAGGGGCTTATATGGAGTACTTC TRBD1 TRBJ2-7 many TRBV6-6
CASRGMAGNEKLFF TGTGCCAGCAGGGGGATGGCTGGGAATGAAAAACTGTTTTTT . TRBJ1-4 many TRBV28
CASSQEPPVLWDQETQYF TGTGCCAGCAGCCAAGAACCGCCGGTTTTGTGGGACCAAGAGACCCAGTACTTC . TRBJ2-5 . TRBV3-1
CASSYSRGRGGYQETQYF TGTGCCAGCAGTTACTCGAGGGGCAGAGGGGGGTACCAAGAGACCCAGTACTTC . TRBJ2-5 . TRBV6-6
CASTMDYGYTF TGTGCCAGCACCATGGACTATGGCTACACCTTC . TRBJ1-2 . TRBV6-6
CAISVVSYEQYF TGTGCCATCAGTGTCGTCTCCTACGAGCAGTACTTC . TRBJ2-7 . TRBV10-3
CASAPGPYEQYF TGTGCCAGTGCCCCAGGCCCCTACGAGCAGTACTTC . TRBJ2-7 few TRBV19
CASSLGQGRHGYTF TGTGCCAGCAGCTTAGGTCAGGGCAGGCATGGCTACACCTTC . TRBJ1-2 many TRBV7-2
CASSLLGQGISNTEAFF TGCGCCAGCAGCCTCCTAGGACAGGGCATATCTAACACTGAAGCTTTCTTT TRBD1 TRBJ1-1 many TRBV5-1
CASRLLGRSTDTQYF TGTGCCAGCAGACTCTTGGGGAGAAGCACAGATACGCAGTATTTT . TRBJ2-3 few TRBV6-5
CASSPRLADSSIETQYF TGTGCCAGCAGCCCTAGACTAGCGGACTCGTCGATTGAGACCCAGTACTTC TRBD2 TRBJ2-5 . TRBV6-2/TRBV6-3
CSARDRETSNQPQHF TGCAGTGCTAGAGATCGTGAAACGAGCAATCAGCCCCAGCATTTT . TRBJ1-5 . TRBV20-1
CASSFGTAQETQYF TGTGCCAGCAGCTTCGGGACGGCCCAAGAGACCCAGTACTTC . TRBJ2-5 many TRBV7-9
CASSIDQEPDRGLNTEAFF TGTGCCAGTAGTATAGATCAGGAACCGGACAGGGGGCTGAACACTGAAGCTTTCTTT TRBD1 TRBJ1-1 . TRBV19
CSALGQGDGKLFF TGCAGCGCCCTGGGGCAGGGGGATGGAAAACTGTTTTTT TRBD1 TRBJ1-4 many TRBV20-1
CASSPYRRPNQPQHF TGTGCCAGCAGCCCGTATAGACGGCCGAATCAGCCCCAGCATTTT . TRBJ1-5 . TRBV7-2
CSAREGSGETQYF TGCAGTGCTAGAGAGGGAAGCGGAGAGACCCAGTACTTC . TRBJ2-5 . TRBV20-1
CASSRRGSFLGSELFF TGCGCCAGCAGCCGCAGGGGATCTTTCCTGGGTTCGGAACTGTTTTTT . TRBJ1-4 many TRBV4-1
CSVASGGPNEQFF TGCAGCGTTGCGAGCGGGGGCCCCAATGAGCAGTTCTTC TRBD2 TRBJ2-1 . TRBV29-1
CATRTGGLDTQYF TGTGCCACCCGGACAGGGGGCTTAGATACGCAGTATTTT TRBD1 TRBJ2-3 many TRBV7-2
CASSLQGRRETQYF TGTGCCAGCAGCCTCCAAGGCCGCCGAGAGACCCAGTACTTC . TRBJ2-5 many TRBV7-9
CASGPLADTQYF TGTGCCAGCGGGCCCCTGGCAGATACGCAGTATTTT . TRBJ2-3 . TRBV12-3/TRBV12-4
CASSLVATGLNTQYF TGTGCCAGCAGCTTAGTCGCGACAGGGTTAAATACGCAGTATTTT TRBD1 TRBJ2-3 few TRBV11-2
CSVDGPYNEQFF TGCAGTGTTGACGGGCCCTACAATGAGCAGTTCTTC . TRBJ2-1 . TRBV20-1
CAISSYRGTGELFF TGTGCCATCAGTAGCTACAGGGGAACCGGGGAGCTGTTTTTT TRBD1 TRBJ2-2 once TRBV6-5
CASSLAPGAGGYTF TGTGCCAGCAGCTTAGCTCCGGGGGCGGGTGGCTACACCTTC . TRBJ1-2 . TRBV7-2
CASSPGTALQETQYF TGCGCCAGCAGCCCGGGGACAGCTCTCCAAGAGACCCAGTACTTC TRBD1 TRBJ2-5 . TRBV5-1
CASSLDRWHTGELFF TGTGCCAGCAGCTTAGATAGGTGGCACACCGGGGAGCTGTTTTTT . TRBJ2-2 few TRBV11-3